This note documents a single TCR beta chain sequence. Its antigen is undetermined. Unique molecular identifiers were linked by the library to individual cDNA molecules. In the study's own analysis: With a range of about 23,224 to 750,000, the median per sample was 95,638 TCRs. TCRdb fed the RACE reads into MiXCR, producing one record per CDR3 protein. The V and J calls, along with clone size, are taken from TCRdb and not from the paper's own processing. The table has some 93,000 distinct CDR3 sequences, roughly 8% seen once. The data are from a study of human T cells and chemical hapten exposure. Study-level points and caveats: TCRs whose frequency exceeded 1 in 1000 remained the same following DPC sensitization.

Time point indicated: healthy volunteer bleed at 2 weeks. Total RNA was isolated from unfractionated whole blood. Sequences were obtained from whole blood. This sequence originates from a female donor in good health. Some clones in this sample may be carry-over from other donors' samples.

Here the CDR3 reads CASSPFTSGSYEQYF. The CDR3 DNA reads TGCGCCAGCAGCCCCTTTACTAGCGGGAGCTACGAGCAGTACTTC. V and J are TRBV5-1 and TRBJ2-7; 11 bases are shared with TRBD2. CDR3 length equals 15 residues. The germline gives CDR1 SGHRS, CDR2 YFSETQ. The V segment lost 4 bases and the J segment 3 bases; nucleotides outside the gene matches: 6.